This T cell receptor beta chain was observed in a study of cytomegalovirus exposure and HLA in healthy donors. Whole-study findings and limits: Owing to their indistinguishability, certain V segments, notably TRBV6-2 and TRBV6-3, were excluded.

A note on this clone: The antigen is not known. Additional DNA sequences in this sample encode the identical CDR3.

The PCR had 60 Vbeta and 13 Jbeta primers. Sequencing was performed with immunoSEQ multiplex PCR; in TCRdb, only in-frame clones are kept and a portion is missing. The sample has a few hundred thousand clones; approximately 68% are singletons. The germline gives CDR1 SQVTM, CDR2 ANQGSEA. V shed 4 bases, J shed 7 bases, and the junction held 12 bases outside the gene matches. The CDR3 has 14 residues. J is TRBJ2-7 and V is TRBV29-1; 8 bases agree with TRBD2. The receptor comes from a woman in her twenties or thirties in good health and CMV-seronegative. The specimen sequenced was PBMCs. The DNA of the CDR3 is TGCAGCGTTGCCAAGGCGGGAGGTGGCTATGAGCAGTACTTC. Its translation: CSVAKAGGGYEQYF.